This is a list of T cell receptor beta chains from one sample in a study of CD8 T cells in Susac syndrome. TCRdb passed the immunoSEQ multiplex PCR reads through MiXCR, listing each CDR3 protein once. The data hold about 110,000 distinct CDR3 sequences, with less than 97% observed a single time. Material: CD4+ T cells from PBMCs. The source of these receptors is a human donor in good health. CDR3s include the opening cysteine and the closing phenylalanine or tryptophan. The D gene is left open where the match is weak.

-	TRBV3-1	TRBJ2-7	TGTGCCAGCAGCCAAGCAGGTGGCTACGAGCAGTACTTC	CASSQAGGYEQYF
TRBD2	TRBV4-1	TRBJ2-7	TGCGCCAGCAGCCAAGACCCTAGCGGAGTTTACGAGCAGTACTTC	CASSQDPSGVYEQYF
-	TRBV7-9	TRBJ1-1	TGTGCCCCGACATCACAGATGAACACTGAAGCTTTCTTT	CAPTSQMNTEAFF
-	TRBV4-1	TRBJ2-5	TGCGCCAGCAGCCAAGTAGGGGCGCGGGCCGACCAAGAGACCCAGTACTTC	CASSQVGARADQETQYF
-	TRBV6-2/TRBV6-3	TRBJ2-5	TGTGCCAGCAGTTTGGGGGCAGCCCAAGAGACCCAGTACTTC	CASSLGAAQETQYF
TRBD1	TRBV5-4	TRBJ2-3	TGTGCCAGCAGCCCAGACAGGGGTACAGATACGCAGTATTTT	CASSPDRGTDTQYF
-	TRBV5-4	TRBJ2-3	TGTGCCAGCAGCAGGACAGCCGAGGGGACAGATACGCAGTATTTT	CASSRTAEGTDTQYF
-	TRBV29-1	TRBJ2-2	TGCAGCTCAAGTTGGGGCACCGGGGAGCTGTTTTTT	CSSSWGTGELFF
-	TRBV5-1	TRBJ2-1	TGCGCCAGCAGTTTAGGCGGAACGAACAATGAGCAGTTCTTC	CASSLGGTNNEQFF
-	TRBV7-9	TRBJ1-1	TGTGCCAGCAGCCCTACCTCTGTCTCGAACACTGAAGCTTTCTTT	CASSPTSVSNTEAFF